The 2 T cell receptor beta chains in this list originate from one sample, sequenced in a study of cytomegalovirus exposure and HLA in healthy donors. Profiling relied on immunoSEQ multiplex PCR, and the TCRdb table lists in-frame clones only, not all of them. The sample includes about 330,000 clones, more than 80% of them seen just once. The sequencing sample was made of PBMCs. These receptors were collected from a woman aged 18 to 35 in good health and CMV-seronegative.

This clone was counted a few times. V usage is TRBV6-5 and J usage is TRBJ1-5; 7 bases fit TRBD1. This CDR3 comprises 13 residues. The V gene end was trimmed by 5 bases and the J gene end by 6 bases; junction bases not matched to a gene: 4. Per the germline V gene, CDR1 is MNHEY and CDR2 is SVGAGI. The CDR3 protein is CASSSAGGQPQHF. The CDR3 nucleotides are TGTGCCAGCAGTAGCGCAGGGGGTCAGCCCCAGCATTTT.

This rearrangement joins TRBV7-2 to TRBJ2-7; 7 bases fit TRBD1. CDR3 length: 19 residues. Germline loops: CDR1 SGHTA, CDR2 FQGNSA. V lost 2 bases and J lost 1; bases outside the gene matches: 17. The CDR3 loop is CASSLITSLRGPQSYEQYF. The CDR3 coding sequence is TGTGCCAGCAGCTTAATCACCTCCCTAAGGGGGCCTCAATCCTACGAGCAGTACTTC.